The following is a T cell receptor beta chain sequence with its context. The data are from a study of blood T cell repertoires in COVID-19. Overall study: Material from acute and convalescent COVID-19 was sourced from the United States, Italy and Spain. PBMCs, B-cell-depleted T cells, or T cells were the source of the cDNA or gDNA that made up the material.

Looked up from germline, CDR1 is WNHNN and CDR2 is SYGVQD (reference sequence). V dropped 2 bases and J dropped 4 bases, with 9 bases sitting between them. The CDR3 length is 14 residues. Data came from immunoSEQ multiplex PCR; TCRdb stores just in-frame clones and leaves some out. The sample lists 98,000 or so clones, about 90% seen once, with around 14% in the top ten. Sequencing was done on a sample of peripheral blood. The chain has TRBV10-1 and TRBJ2-1, with D perhaps TRBD1 (6 bases). This TCR derives from a man aged 50-60 years with acute or convalescent COVID-19. This CDR3 is CASSEGDTYNEQFF. CDR3 in DNA: TGCGCCAGCAGTGAGGGGGACACATACAATGAGCAGTTCTTC.